Below, one T cell receptor beta chain is given with its context. The record originates from a study of shared clonotypes between healthy human individuals. Germline trimming cut 11 bases from V and 13 bases from J; bases unmatched to any gene: 3. This CDR3 has 10 amino acids. CDR1 is MNHGY, CDR2 SAAAGT, per germline. Clones were read by immunoSEQ multiplex PCR, and TCRdb kept only the in-frame ones, dropping some. The table lists some 490,000 clones, 60% to 80% of them singletons. Donors were healthy HIV-negative adults without recently reported acute infections or vaccinations. Among the donors, all were Caucasian adults who lived in Nashville, Tennessee.

The TCR was taken from a woman aged 40 to 55 in good health. Some clones in this sample may be carry-over from other donors' samples. The chain has TRBV6-8 and TRBJ2-1, with 12 nucleotides matching TRBD2. Sequenced material: PBMCs. The CDR3 DNA is TGTGCCGGACTAGCGGGGATTCAGTTCTTC. Protein: CAGLAGIQFF.